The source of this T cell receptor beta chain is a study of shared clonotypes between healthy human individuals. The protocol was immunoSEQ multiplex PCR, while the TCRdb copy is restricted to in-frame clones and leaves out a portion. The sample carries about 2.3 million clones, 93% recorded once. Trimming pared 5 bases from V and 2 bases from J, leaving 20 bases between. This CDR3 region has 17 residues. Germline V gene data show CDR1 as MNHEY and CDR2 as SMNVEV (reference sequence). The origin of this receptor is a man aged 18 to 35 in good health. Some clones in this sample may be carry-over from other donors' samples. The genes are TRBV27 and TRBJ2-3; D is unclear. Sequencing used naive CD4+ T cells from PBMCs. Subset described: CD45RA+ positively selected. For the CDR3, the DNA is TGTGCCAGCAGTCCCATCGGCTTCGACGGAACCACAGATACGCAGTATTTT. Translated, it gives CASSPIGFDGTTDTQYF.